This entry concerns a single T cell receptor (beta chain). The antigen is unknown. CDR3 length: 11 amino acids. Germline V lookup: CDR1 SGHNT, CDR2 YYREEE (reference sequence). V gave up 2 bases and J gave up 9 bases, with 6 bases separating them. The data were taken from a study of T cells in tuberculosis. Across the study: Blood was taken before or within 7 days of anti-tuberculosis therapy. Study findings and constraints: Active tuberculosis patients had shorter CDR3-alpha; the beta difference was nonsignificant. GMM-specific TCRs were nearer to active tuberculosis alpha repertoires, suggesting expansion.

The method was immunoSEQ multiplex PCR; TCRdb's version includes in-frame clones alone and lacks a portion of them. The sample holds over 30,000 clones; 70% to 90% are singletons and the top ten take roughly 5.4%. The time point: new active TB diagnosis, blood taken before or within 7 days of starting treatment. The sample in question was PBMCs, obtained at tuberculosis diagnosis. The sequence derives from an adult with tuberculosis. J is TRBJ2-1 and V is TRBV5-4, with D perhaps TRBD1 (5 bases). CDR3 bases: TGTGCCAGCAGCTTAGGGGCTGAGCAGTTCTTC. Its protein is CASSLGAEQFF.